This T cell receptor (beta chain) was captured in a study of cytomegalovirus exposure and HLA in healthy donors. Study information: Sequencing of 150 million to 200 million T cells in an earlier analysis found 120 million or so unique TCR beta sequences.

This clone came up a few times. Its specificity is unknown. Trimming at V came to 6 bases and at J to 4 bases, leaving 4 bases not matched to a gene. The germline V gene has CDR1 MNHEY and CDR2 SVGAGI. The CDR3 runs to 13 residues. The PCR ran on 60 Vbeta and 13 Jbeta primers. The repertoire was sequenced with immunoSEQ multiplex PCR; TCRdb's copy has only in-frame clones and lacks some. The table includes fewer than 40,000 clones, 80% to 90% detected once. General study results and limits: Association of 15,000 to 20,000 TCR beta sequences with HLA alleles was found at 0.05 false discovery rate in a later analysis. When a later analysis was performed, an Asian-associated ancestry cluster reportedly had fewer N-insertions than the approximately 690-donor mean.

The sample taken for sequencing was PBMCs. V is TRBV6-5 and J is TRBJ1-1, with 8 bases lining up with TRBD1. The receptor's source is a woman aged 40 to 50 in good health and CMV-seronegative. This chain's CDR3 is CASRTGEGTEAFF. For the CDR3, the DNA is TGTGCCAGCAGGACAGGGGAAGGCACTGAAGCTTTCTTT.